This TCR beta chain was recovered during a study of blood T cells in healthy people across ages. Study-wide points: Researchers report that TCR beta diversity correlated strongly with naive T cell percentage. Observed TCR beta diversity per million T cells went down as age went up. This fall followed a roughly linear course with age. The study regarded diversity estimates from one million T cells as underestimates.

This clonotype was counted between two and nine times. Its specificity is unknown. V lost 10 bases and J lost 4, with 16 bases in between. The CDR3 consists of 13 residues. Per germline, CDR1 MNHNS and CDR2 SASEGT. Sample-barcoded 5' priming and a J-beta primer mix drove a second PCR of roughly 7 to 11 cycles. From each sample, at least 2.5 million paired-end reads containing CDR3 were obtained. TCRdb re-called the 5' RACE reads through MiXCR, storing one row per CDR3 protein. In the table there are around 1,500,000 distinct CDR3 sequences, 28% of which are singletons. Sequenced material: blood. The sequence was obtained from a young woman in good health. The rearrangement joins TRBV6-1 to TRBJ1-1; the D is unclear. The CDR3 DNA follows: TGTGCCAACAAGGCAGATAGTGTCACTGAAGCTTTCTTT. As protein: CANKADSVTEAFF.